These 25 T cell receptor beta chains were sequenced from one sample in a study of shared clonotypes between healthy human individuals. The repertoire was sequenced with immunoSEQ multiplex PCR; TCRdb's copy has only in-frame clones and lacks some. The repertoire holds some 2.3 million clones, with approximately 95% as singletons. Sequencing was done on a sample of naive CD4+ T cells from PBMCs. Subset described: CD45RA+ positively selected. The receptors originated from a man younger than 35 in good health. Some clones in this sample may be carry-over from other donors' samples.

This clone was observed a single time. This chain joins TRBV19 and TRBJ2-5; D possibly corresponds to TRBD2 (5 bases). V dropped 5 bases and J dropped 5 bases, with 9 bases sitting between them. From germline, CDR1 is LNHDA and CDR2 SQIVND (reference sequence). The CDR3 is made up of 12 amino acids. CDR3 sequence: CASSEGRETQYF. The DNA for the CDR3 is TGTGCCAGTAGTGAGGGCAGGGAGACCCAGTACTTC.

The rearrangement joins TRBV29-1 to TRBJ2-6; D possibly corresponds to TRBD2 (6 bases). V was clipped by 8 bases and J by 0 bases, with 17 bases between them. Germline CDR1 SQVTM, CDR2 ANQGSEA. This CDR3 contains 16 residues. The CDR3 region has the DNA TGCAGCCCCATTGGGACTGTCGACTCTGGGGCCAACGTCCTGACTTTC. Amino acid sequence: CSPIGTVDSGANVLTF.

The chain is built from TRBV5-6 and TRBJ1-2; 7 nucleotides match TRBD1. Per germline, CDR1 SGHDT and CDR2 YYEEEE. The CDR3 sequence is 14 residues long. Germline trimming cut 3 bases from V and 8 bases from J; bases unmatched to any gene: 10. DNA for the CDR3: TGTGCCAGCAGCTGGCGACAGGGACTATTGGGCTACACCTTC. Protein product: CASSWRQGLLGYTF.

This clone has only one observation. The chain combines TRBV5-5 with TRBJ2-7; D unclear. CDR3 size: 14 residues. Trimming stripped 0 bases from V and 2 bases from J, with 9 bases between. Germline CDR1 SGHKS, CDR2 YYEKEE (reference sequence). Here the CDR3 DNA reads TGTGCCAGCAGCTTGGTAGGCAGCACCTACGAGCAGTACTTC. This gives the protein CASSLVGSTYEQYF.

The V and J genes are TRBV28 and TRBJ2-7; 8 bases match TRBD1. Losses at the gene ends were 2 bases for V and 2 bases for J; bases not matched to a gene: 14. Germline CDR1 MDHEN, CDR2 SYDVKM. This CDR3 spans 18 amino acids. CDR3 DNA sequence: TGTGCCAGCAGTTTACCTACCGGGCCAGGGGGCTGGGCCTACGAGCAGTACTTC. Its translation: CASSLPTGPGGWAYEQYF.

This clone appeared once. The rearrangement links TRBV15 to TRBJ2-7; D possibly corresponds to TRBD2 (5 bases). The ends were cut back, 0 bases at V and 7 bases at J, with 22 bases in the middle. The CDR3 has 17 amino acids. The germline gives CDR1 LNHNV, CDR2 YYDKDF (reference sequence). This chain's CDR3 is CATSREIVGLAAGEQYF. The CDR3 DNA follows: TGTGCCACCAGCAGAGAGATAGTCGGGCTAGCTGCGGGTGAGCAGTACTTC.

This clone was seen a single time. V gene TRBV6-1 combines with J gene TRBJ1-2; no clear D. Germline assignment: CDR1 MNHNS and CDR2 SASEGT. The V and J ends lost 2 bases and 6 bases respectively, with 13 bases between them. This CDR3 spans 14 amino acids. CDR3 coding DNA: TGTGCCAGCAGTGAATTTGGGGAATCAGATGGCTACACCTTC. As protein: CASSEFGESDGYTF.

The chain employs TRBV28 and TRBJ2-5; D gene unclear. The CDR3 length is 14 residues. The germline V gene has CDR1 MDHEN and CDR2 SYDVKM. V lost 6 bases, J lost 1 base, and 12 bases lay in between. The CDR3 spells CASSPAGIQETQYF. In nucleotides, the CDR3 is TGTGCCAGCAGCCCGGCCGGCATCCAAGAGACCCAGTACTTC.

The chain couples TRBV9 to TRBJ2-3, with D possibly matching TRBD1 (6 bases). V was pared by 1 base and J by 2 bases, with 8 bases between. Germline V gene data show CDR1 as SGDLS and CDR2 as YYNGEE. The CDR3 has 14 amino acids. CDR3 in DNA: TGTGCCAGCAGCGTAAGGACAGTCACAGATACGCAGTATTTT. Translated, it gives CASSVRTVTDTQYF.

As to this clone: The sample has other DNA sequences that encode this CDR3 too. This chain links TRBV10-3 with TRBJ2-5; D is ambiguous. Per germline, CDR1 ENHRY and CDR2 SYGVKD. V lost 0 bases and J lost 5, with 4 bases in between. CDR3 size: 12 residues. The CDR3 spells CAISESGETQYF. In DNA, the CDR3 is TGTGCCATCAGTGAGTCCGGGGAGACCCAGTACTTC.

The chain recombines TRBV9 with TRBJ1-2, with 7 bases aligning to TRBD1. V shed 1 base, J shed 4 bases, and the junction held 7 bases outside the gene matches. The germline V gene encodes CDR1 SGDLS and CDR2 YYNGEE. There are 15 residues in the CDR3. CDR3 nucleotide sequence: TGTGCCAGCAGCGTATCCAGACAGGGACTCTATGGCTACACCTTC. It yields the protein CASSVSRQGLYGYTF.

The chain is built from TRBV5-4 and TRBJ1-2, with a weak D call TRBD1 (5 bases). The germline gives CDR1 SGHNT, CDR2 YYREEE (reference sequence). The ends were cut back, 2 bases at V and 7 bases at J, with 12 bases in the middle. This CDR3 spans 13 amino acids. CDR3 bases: TGTGCCAGCAGCTTCCTAACCCAGGGTGGCTACACCTTC. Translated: CASSFLTQGGYTF.

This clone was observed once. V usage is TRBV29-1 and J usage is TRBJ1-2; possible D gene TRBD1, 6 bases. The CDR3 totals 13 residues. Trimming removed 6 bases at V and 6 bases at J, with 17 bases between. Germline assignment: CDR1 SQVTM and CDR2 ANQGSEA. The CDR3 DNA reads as TGCAGCGTGACCCGGGACACCCTTGATGGCTACACCTTC. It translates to CSVTRDTLDGYTF.

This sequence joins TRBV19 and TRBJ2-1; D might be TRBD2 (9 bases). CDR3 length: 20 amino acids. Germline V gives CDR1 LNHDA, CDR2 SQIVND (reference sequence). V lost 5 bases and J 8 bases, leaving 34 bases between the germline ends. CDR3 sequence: CASSPQDRGLTSGFTDEQFF. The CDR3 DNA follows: TGTGCCAGTAGTCCGCAAGACAGGGGACTTACTAGCGGGTTTACGGATGAGCAGTTCTTC.

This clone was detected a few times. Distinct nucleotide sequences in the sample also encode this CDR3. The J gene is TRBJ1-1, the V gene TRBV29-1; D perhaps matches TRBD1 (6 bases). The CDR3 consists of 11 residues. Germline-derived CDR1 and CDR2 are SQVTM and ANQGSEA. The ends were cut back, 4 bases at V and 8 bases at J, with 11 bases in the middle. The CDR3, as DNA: TGCAGCGTTGCAACAGGGACAGAAGCTTTCTTT. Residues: CSVATGTEAFF.

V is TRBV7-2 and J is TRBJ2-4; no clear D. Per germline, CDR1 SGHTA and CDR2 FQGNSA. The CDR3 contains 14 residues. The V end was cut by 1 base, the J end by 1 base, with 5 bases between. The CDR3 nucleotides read TGTGCCAGCAGCTTAGAAGAGGCCAAAAACATTCAGTACTTC. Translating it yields CASSLEEAKNIQYF. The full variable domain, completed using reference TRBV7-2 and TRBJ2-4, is GAGVSQSPSNKVTEKGKDVELRCDPISGHTALYWYRQSLGQGLEFLIYFQGNSAPDKSGLPSDRFSAERTGGSVSTLTIQRTQQEDSAVYLCASSLEEAKNIQYFGAGTRLSVL.

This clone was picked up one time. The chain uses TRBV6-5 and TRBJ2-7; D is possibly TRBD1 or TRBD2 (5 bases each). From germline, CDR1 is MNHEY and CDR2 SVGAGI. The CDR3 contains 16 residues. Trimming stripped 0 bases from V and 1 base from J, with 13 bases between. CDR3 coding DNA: TGTGCCAGCAGTTACTCGGGGCTAGCAGATTCCTACGAGCAGTACTTC. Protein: CASSYSGLADSYEQYF.

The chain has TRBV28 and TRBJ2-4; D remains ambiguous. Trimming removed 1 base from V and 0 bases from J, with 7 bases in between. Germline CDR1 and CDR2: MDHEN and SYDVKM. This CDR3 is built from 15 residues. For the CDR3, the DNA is TGTGCCAGCAGTTTATTCGGATTAGCCAAAAACATTCAGTACTTC. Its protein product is CASSLFGLAKNIQYF. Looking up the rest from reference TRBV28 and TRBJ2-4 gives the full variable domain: DVKVTQSSRYLVKRTGEKVFLECVQDMDHENMFWYRQDPGLGLRLIYFSYDVKMKEKGDIPEGYSVSREKKERFSLILESASTNQTSMYLCASSLFGLAKNIQYFGAGTRLSVL.

CDR3 amino acids: CASSSHGREQYF. The DNA of the CDR3 is TGTGCCAGCAGCTCTCATGGACGCGAGCAGTACTTC. The chain is built from TRBV7-8 and TRBJ2-7; D gene uncertain. The CDR3 spans 12 residues. Deletions cut 4 bases from V and 6 bases from J, with 10 bases between. Germline CDR1 SGHVS, CDR2 FQNEAQ.

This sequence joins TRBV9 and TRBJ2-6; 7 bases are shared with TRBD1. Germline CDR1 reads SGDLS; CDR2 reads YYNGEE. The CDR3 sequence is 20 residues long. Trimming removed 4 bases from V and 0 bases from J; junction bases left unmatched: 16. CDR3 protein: CASSSPTGRGSLSGANVLTF. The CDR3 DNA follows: TGTGCCAGCAGCTCTCCCACGGGCAGGGGGAGCCTCTCTGGGGCCAACGTCCTGACTTTC.

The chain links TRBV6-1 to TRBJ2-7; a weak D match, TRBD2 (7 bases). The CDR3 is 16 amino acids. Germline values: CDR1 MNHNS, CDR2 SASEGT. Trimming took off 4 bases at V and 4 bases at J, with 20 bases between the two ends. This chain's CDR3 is CASSVDRRRGGYEQYF. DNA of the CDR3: TGTGCCAGCAGTGTGGATAGAAGGAGGGGGGGGTACGAGCAGTACTTC.

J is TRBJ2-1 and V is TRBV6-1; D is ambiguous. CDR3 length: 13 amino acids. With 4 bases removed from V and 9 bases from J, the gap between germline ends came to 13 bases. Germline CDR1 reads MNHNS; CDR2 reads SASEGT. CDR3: CASSVTFLSEQFF. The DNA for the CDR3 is TGTGCCAGCAGTGTAACATTTTTGAGTGAGCAGTTCTTC.

The chain's CDR3 is CAGAPQTGPYGYTF. DNA for the CDR3: TGTGCCGGTGCCCCTCAGACAGGCCCTTATGGCTACACCTTC. The chain combines TRBV28 with TRBJ1-2; possible D gene TRBD1, 6 bases. The CDR3 is made up of 14 amino acids. V was clipped by 11 bases and J by 5 bases, with 21 bases between them. From germline, CDR1 is MDHEN and CDR2 SYDVKM.

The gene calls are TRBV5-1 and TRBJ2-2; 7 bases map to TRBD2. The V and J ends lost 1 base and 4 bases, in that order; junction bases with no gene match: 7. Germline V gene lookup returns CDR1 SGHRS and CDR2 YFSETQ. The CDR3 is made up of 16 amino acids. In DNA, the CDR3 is TGCGCCAGCAGCTTGTTTCGAGCGGGAAGCACCGGGGAGCTGTTTTTT. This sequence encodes CASSLFRAGSTGELFF.

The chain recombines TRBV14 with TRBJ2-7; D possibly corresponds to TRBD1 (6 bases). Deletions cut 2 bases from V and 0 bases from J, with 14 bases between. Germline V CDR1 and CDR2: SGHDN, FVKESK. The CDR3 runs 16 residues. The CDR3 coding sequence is TGTGCCAGCAGCCAACTCAAGGGGGTGGGCTCCTACGAGCAGTACTTC. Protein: CASSQLKGVGSYEQYF.